What follows is one T cell receptor beta chain and its context. This clone was picked up a small number of times. What this receptor recognizes is not known. It has no much larger one-base neighbor in the sample; base qualities were not kept. TCRbeta CDR3 regions were amplified from genomic DNA using the immunoSEQ Assay, a bias-controlled multiplex PCR. In the paper's pipeline: The number of nucleated cells in each sample was estimated from the amplification of reference gene primers within the assay. To quantify the absolute abundance of each unique TCRbeta CDR3 rearrangement, sequence reads were collapsed and filtered. For each sample, productive Simpson clonality was calculated as the square root of Simpson's diversity index across productive rearrangements. TCRdb took this table from immuneACCESS and kept in-frame rearrangements with V and J called. Such tables lack part of the clones; where checked against another copy, unresolved V genes explain under half of the gap, and the rest is unexplained. V and J calls plus clone size are reproduced from that table; the DNA served to infer D and trimming. In all, the sample holds under 300,000 clones, and nearly 95% of those were seen once. Of the sample, more than 0.8% is held by the ten largest clones.

One collaborating source in Seattle enrolled patients during active infection and followed them longitudinally through the course of disease. Whole blood was collected in K2EDTA tubes by collaborating institutions according to the institutions' own protocols. For TCRbeta analysis, collaborator samples were shipped as frozen whole blood, as isolated PBMCs, or as DNA extracted from either sample type. The sample originates from a study of blood T cell repertoires in COVID-19 (dated by TCRdb to 2020 to 2021). At the level of the whole study: Collaborator samples came from the United States, Italy and Spain and covered acute and convalescent phases of COVID-19. The prospective study material was composed of cDNA or gDNA derived from T cells, B-cell-depleted T cells, or PBMCs. Subjects who had been exposed to COVID-19, were actively infected with it, or had recovered from it provided the deeply sampled blood TCRbeta repertoires that made up the dataset. The repertoires were released in a freely available public database intended as a resource for research on the immune response to SARS-CoV-2. Samples came from the ongoing ImmuneRACE study (first 160 participants) plus 1,254 subjects from 6 global collaborators. A de-identified subject ID, COVID-19 status, age in years and sex were almost always included in the sample metadata. Where available, HLA class I and class II types were taken from metadata supplied by the sample provider and were not determined by assay-based typing.

What the authors observed across the whole study: The amount of clinical and demographic metadata varied by source and participant and was provided uncurated.

The junction carries 18 bases between V and J, which are trimmed by 3 bases and 12 bases respectively. The CDR3 runs 15 amino acids, cysteine and phenylalanine included. The DNA shown is the 45-base CDR3, in frame from base 1. CDR1 LNHDA and CDR2 SQIVND were looked up in the germline V gene (reference sequence). Sequencing input: peripheral blood. The chain is encoded by TRBV19 joined to TRBJ1-6; TRBD1 is a weak D gene call, 5 bases matching. The clonotype originates from a man younger than 45 with COVID-19, enrolled during active disease. Here is the DNA: TGTGCCAGTAGTATTGGTGGGGACTGGCGATTACCCCTCCACTTT. This codes for CASSIGGDWRLPLHF.